The 15 T cell receptor beta chains listed next were all sequenced from one sample in a study of blood T cell repertoires in COVID-19. Using immunoSEQ multiplex PCR, the repertoire was profiled, and TCRdb retains in-frame clones only, with some absent. The data contain about 220,000 clones, approximately 90% of them singletons. Material for sequencing was PBMCs or T cells enriched from blood (not recorded which). Receptors were obtained from a woman aged 18-35 years in a cohort exposed to, infected with or recovered from COVID-19 (not recorded which).

V and J are TRBV7-9 and TRBJ1-1; possible D gene TRBD1, 5 bases. The CDR3 is 12 amino acids. Germline values: CDR1 SEHNR, CDR2 FQNEAQ (reference sequence). The V and J ends lost 5 bases and 7 bases respectively, with 11 bases between them. CDR3 region: CASSVTGVEAFF. CDR3 sequence (DNA): TGTGCCAGCAGCGTCACGGGGGTTGAAGCTTTCTTT.

This chain connects TRBV27 to TRBJ2-5, with D possibly being TRBD1 (5 bases). Trimming removed 11 bases from V and 2 bases from J, with 18 bases in between. This CDR3 has 14 amino acids. The germline gives CDR1 MNHEY, CDR2 SMNVEV (reference sequence). The CDR3 spells CASRDSAGQETQYF. For the CDR3, the DNA is TGTGCCTCAAGGGATTCGGCAGGGCAAGAGACCCAGTACTTC.

The rearrangement links TRBV6-5 to TRBJ2-3; 7 positions agree with TRBD2. Germline CDR1 MNHEY, CDR2 SVGAGI. Trimming took 4 bases from V and 0 from J; bases not matched to a gene: 7. The CDR3 loop spans 16 amino acids. CDR3 coding DNA: TGTGCCAGCAGTTCTGGGAGGCGGGGGAGCACAGATACGCAGTATTTT. This encodes CASSSGRRGSTDTQYF.

The chain joins TRBV6-2 or TRBV6-3 to TRBJ2-7; 11 bases agree with TRBD2. Losses at the gene ends were 4 bases for V and 1 base for J; bases not matched to a gene: 3. The germline V gene has CDR1 MNHEY and CDR2 SVGEGT. The CDR3 runs 15 residues. The CDR3 coding sequence is TGTGCCAGCAGTTCGGGACTAGCGGATTCCTACGAGCAGTACTTC. The encoded protein is CASSSGLADSYEQYF.

The V gene is TRBV24-1, the J gene TRBJ2-3, with 11 bases fitting TRBD2. The germline V gene has CDR1 KGHDR and CDR2 SFDVKD. V dropped 4 bases and J dropped 4; count of bases not matched to a gene: 6. The CDR3 covers 16 residues. The CDR3 loop is CATSELAGGSADTQYF. DNA of the CDR3: TGTGCCACCAGTGAGCTAGCGGGAGGAAGCGCAGATACGCAGTATTTT.

The chain couples TRBV15 to TRBJ1-5; tentative D call: TRBD1 (5 bases). Trimming removed 5 bases at V and 1 base at J, with 9 bases between. This CDR3 contains 14 residues. The germline V gene encodes CDR1 LNHNV and CDR2 YYDKDF (reference sequence). The CDR3 loop reads CATSGGTSNQPQHF. The CDR3 bases are TGTGCCACCAGCGGGGGGACCAGCAATCAGCCCCAGCATTTT. The complete variable domain, with remaining parts taken from reference TRBV15 and TRBJ1-5, reads DAMVIQNPRYQVTQFGKPVTLSCSQTLNHNVMYWYQQKSSQAPKLLFHYYDKDFNNEADTPDNFQSRRPNTSFCFLDIRSPGLGDTAMYLCATSGGTSNQPQHFGDGTRLSIL.

This chain uses TRBV6-5 with TRBJ2-1, with 7 nucleotides matching TRBD1. In germline, CDR1 is MNHEY, CDR2 SVGAGI. V gave up 4 bases and J gave up 6 bases; unmatched junction bases: 6. The CDR3 runs 14 residues. The CDR3 loop is CASSWGQRLNEQFF. The CDR3 DNA sequence: TGTGCCAGCAGTTGGGGACAGCGGCTCAATGAGCAGTTCTTC.

V usage is TRBV11-1 and J usage is TRBJ2-7, with 7 bases that match TRBD2. CDR1 SGHAT and CDR2 FQDESV come from the germline V gene (reference sequence). The junction had 7 bases not matched to a gene; V was cut back by 3 bases and J by 2 bases. The CDR3 runs to 15 residues. As DNA, the CDR3 is TGTGCCAGCAGCTTGAAGCAGGGAGGGACCTACGAGCAGTACTTC. Its translation: CASSLKQGGTYEQYF.

The rearrangement links TRBV5-1 to TRBJ2-4; TRBD1 aligns across 7 bases. V lost 4 bases, J lost 7 bases, and 5 bases stayed unmatched. Per germline, CDR1 SGHRS and CDR2 YFSETQ. This CDR3 comprises 13 residues. The CDR3 sequence is CASSPLTGNIQYF. DNA for the CDR3: TGCGCCAGCAGCCCGCTGACAGGGAACATTCAGTACTTC.

The J gene is TRBJ1-6, the V gene TRBV2, with TRBD1 matching over 7 bases. The V gene's germline CDR1 is SNHLY and CDR2 FYNNEI. This CDR3 is 16 amino acids long. V shed 5 bases and J 0 bases; nucleotides not matched to a gene: 4. The CDR3 sequence: CASSPDRSSYNSPLHF. The CDR3 nucleotides read TGTGCCAGCAGTCCGGACAGGAGCTCCTATAATTCACCCCTCCACTTT.

This clone was picked up a small number of times. The chain joins TRBV5-1 to TRBJ1-2; 9 positions match TRBD1. CDR1 SGHRS and CDR2 YFSETQ come from the germline V gene. This CDR3 contains 15 residues. V trimming: 7 bases; J trimming: 6 bases; junction bases outside the gene matches: 13. The CDR3 here is CASGSNTGQGHGYTF. CDR3 nucleotide sequence: TGCGCCAGCGGCTCTAACACGGGACAGGGACATGGCTACACCTTC.

The rearrangement links TRBV7-2 to TRBJ2-7, with 11 positions matching TRBD2. Germline CDR1 reads SGHTA; CDR2 reads FQGNSA. Unmatched junction bases numbered 6, after V lost 1 base and J lost 4 bases. The CDR3 is 16 residues long. CDR3 region: CASSLVAGGLVYEQYF. CDR3 DNA sequence: TGTGCCAGCAGCTTAGTAGCGGGAGGGCTTGTGTACGAGCAGTACTTC.

This rearrangement joins TRBV2 to TRBJ2-7; 13 bases line up with TRBD2. Germline-derived CDR1 and CDR2 are SNHLY and FYNNEI. The CDR3 has 15 residues. J lost 5 bases, V lost 6 bases, and 7 bases had no gene match. CDR3 DNA sequence: TGTGCCAGCAGCGTTGGACTAGCGGGAGTGGACGAGCAGTACTTC. Its translation is CASSVGLAGVDEQYF.

The J gene is TRBJ1-4, the V gene TRBV6-5; 7 nucleotides line up with TRBD1. There are 15 residues in the CDR3. Looked up from germline, CDR1 is MNHEY and CDR2 is SVGAGI. CDR3 DNA: TGTGTAACCCGGGACAGCCTATCAACTAATGAAAAACTGTTTTTT. Its protein product is CVTRDSLSTNEKLFF.

This clone was detected a few times. V gene TRBV18 combines with J gene TRBJ2-1; 10 nucleotides line up with TRBD2. The CDR3 is made up of 15 amino acids. V trimming: 3 bases; J trimming: 5 bases; junction bases outside the gene matches: 4. Germline loops: CDR1 KGHSH, CDR2 LQKENI. The CDR3 nucleotides read TGTGCCAGCTCACCCGGACTAGCGGCCGACAATGAGCAGTTCTTC. It encodes CASSPGLAADNEQFF.